One and the same sample provided the 3 T cell receptor beta chains below, sequenced in a study of cytomegalovirus exposure and HLA in healthy donors. With 60 Vbeta and 13 Jbeta primers, the PCR was carried out. Measured with immunoSEQ multiplex PCR; TCRdb has only the in-frame clones, and not every one. The sample records about 150,000 clones, less than 90% being singletons. Specimen: PBMCs. The receptors shown here come from a boy aged 2-9 years in good health and CMV-seronegative.

As concerns this clone: The same CDR3 also results from other DNA sequences found in this sample. The V call is TRBV10-3, the J call TRBJ2-1, with 8 positions matching TRBD2. J gave up 5 bases and V 9 bases, and 18 bases lay outside the gene matches. CDR1 is ENHRY, CDR2 SYGVKD, per germline. CDR3 length: 17 residues. In DNA form, the CDR3 reads TGTGCCATTCAAAAAACTTCAGCGGGAGATTGGAACAATGAGCAGTTCTTC. Residues: CAIQKTSAGDWNNEQFF.

The count of this clone is one. Compared with germline, one end of the junction differs, possibly owing to a read error. V gene TRBV7-7 combines with J gene TRBJ2-5, with D perhaps matching TRBD2 (6 bases). CDR1 is SSHAT, CDR2 FNYEAQ, per germline (reference sequence). This CDR3 spans 16 amino acids. The CDR3 spells CASSRSGRRLQETQYF. CDR3 nucleotide sequence: TGTGCTAGCAGCCGCTCGGGGAGGCGGCTACAAGAGACCCAGTACTTC. The full variable domain, its missing parts supplied by reference TRBV7-7 and TRBJ2-5, is GAGVSQSPRYKVTKRGQDVTLRCDPISSHATLYWYQQALGQGPEFLTYFNYEAQPDKSGLPSDRFSAERPEGSISTLTIQRTEQRDSAMYRCASSRSGRRLQETQYFGPGTRLLVL.

The V call is TRBV5-6, the J call TRBJ1-2; D is possibly TRBD1 (6 bases). This CDR3 region has 14 residues. Germline CDR1 reads SGHDT; CDR2 reads YYEEEE. Between the trimmed V and J ends, which lost 1 base and 4 bases, there was a span of 11 bases. The CDR3 here is CASSLTGLAYGYTF. The DNA for the CDR3 is TGTGCCAGCAGCTTGACAGGGCTCGCCTATGGCTACACCTTC.